This T cell receptor (beta chain) was captured in a study of blood T cell repertoires in COVID-19. Across the study: COVID-19 samples from acute and convalescent phases originated in the United States, Italy and Spain. Sources were T cells, B-cell-depleted T cells, or PBMCs; the material itself was cDNA or gDNA.

CDR1 and CDR2 (germline): KGHSH, LQKENI. V dropped 3 bases and J dropped 2 bases, with 10 bases sitting between them. This CDR3 region has 15 residues. Study processing details: Reference gene primer amplification gave nucleated cell count estimates. The assay was immunoSEQ multiplex PCR, and TCRdb's table has in-frame clones only and misses some. D and trimming come from the DNA, and the V and J calls and clone size come from that table. Of approximately 110,000 clones listed, 80% to 90% are singletons. What was sequenced was peripheral blood. The TCR was taken from a woman aged 80 or older with acute or convalescent COVID-19. This chain joins TRBV18 and TRBJ2-2; the D gene is possibly TRBD1 (5 bases). DNA of the CDR3: TGTGCCAGCTCACCTCAGGGTCCCAACACCGGGGAGCTGTTTTTT. Translated, it gives CASSPQGPNTGELFF.